Listed here are 29 T cell receptor beta chains from one sample, sequenced in a study of blood T cell repertoires in COVID-19. Generated by immunoSEQ multiplex PCR, the TCRdb table keeps only in-frame clones and is missing some. The repertoire holds about 170,000 clones, less than 90% seen once, with roughly 25% in the top ten. Sequenced material: peripheral blood. The receptor set was obtained from a man aged 55 to 69 with acute or convalescent COVID-19.

V gene TRBV5-1 combines with J gene TRBJ2-2; D is perhaps TRBD1 (6 bases). Germline loops: CDR1 SGHRS, CDR2 YFSETQ. Trimming left V 8 bases short and J 1 base short, with 12 bases between. This CDR3 contains 14 residues. DNA for the CDR3: TGCGCCAGTACAGGGTCTCAGAACACCGGGGAGCTGTTTTTT. Its protein is CASTGSQNTGELFF. The full variable domain, in which reference TRBV5-1 and TRBJ2-2 provide the parts outside the CDR3, is KAGVTQTPRYLIKTRGQQVTLSCSPISGHRSVSWYQQTPGQGLQFLFEYFSETQRNKGNFPGRFSGRQFSNSRSEMNVSTLELGDSALYLCASTGSQNTGELFFGEGSRLTVL.

This chain connects TRBV5-4 to TRBJ1-1; TRBD1 matches at 9 bases. V lost 4 bases and J lost 8; bases outside the gene matches: 9. From germline, CDR1 is SGHNT and CDR2 YYREEE (reference sequence). This CDR3 comprises 14 residues. This CDR3 reads CASSATGGVLEAFF. Here the CDR3 DNA reads TGTGCCAGCAGCGCGACAGGGGGAGTCCTAGAAGCTTTCTTT.

V gene TRBV6-5 combines with J gene TRBJ2-1; 10 bases map to TRBD1. CDR1 and CDR2 from the germline V gene are MNHEY and SVGAGI. The CDR3 length is 15 residues. The V segment lost 6 bases and the J segment 1 base; nucleotides outside the gene matches: 3. Here the CDR3 reads CASRQGQGSYNEQFF. In DNA, the CDR3 is TGTGCCAGCAGGCAGGGACAGGGGTCCTACAATGAGCAGTTCTTC.

The chain recombines TRBV6-2 or TRBV6-3 with TRBJ1-5, with D perhaps TRBD1 (6 bases). Between the trimmed V and J ends, which lost 0 bases and 0 bases, there was a span of 12 bases. Germline lookup yields CDR1 MNHEY and CDR2 SVGEGT. CDR3 length: 17 amino acids. Here the CDR3 DNA reads TGTGCCAGCAGTTACTCTAGGACAGTCCTTAGCAATCAGCCCCAGCATTTT. Amino acid sequence: CASSYSRTVLSNQPQHF.

The chain joins TRBV6-1 to TRBJ1-1; unclear D gene. V was shortened by 0 bases and J by 0 bases, with 8 bases between the two germline ends. In germline, CDR1 is MNHNS, CDR2 SASEGT. CDR3 length: 15 residues. The CDR3 DNA is TGTGCCAGCAGTGAAGCCTGGCAGATGAACACTGAAGCTTTCTTT. It encodes CASSEAWQMNTEAFF.

The V call is TRBV3-1 (or the pseudogene TRBV3-2), the J call TRBJ1-1; 11 bases are shared with TRBD1. The CDR3 covers 15 residues. The V gene end was trimmed by 4 bases and the J gene end by 11 bases; junction bases not matched to a gene: 12. Germline assignment: CDR1 LGHDT and CDR2 YNNKEL (reference sequence). The CDR3 bases are TGTGCCAGCAGCCGCCCCGGGACAGGGGGAGGTTTTGCTTTCTTT. This codes for CASSRPGTGGGFAFF.

V usage is TRBV7-2 and J usage is TRBJ2-1, with 7 bases aligning to TRBD1. V gave up 6 bases and J gave up 4 bases; unmatched junction bases: 9. This CDR3 is 15 amino acids long. Germline V CDR1 and CDR2: SGHTA, FQGNSA. In nucleotides, the CDR3 is TGTGCCAGCAGTCCGCACAGGGGAAGTTACAATGAGCAGTTCTTC. Encoded protein: CASSPHRGSYNEQFF.

The V call is TRBV30, the J call TRBJ1-5; 7 bases agree with TRBD1. This CDR3 has 15 amino acids. Germline V gene lookup returns CDR1 GTSNPN and CDR2 SVGIG (reference sequence). V lost 2 bases, J lost 1 base, and 5 bases stayed unmatched. The chain's CDR3 is CAWSTGATSNQPQHF. CDR3 coding DNA: TGTGCCTGGAGTACAGGGGCCACCAGCAATCAGCCCCAGCATTTT.

The chain joins TRBV5-1 to TRBJ1-6; 9 bases line up with TRBD1. V gave up 4 bases and J gave up 5 bases; unmatched junction bases: 10. Per germline, CDR1 SGHRS and CDR2 YFSETQ. This CDR3 contains 17 residues. CDR3 bases: TGCGCCAGCAGCCAACGACAGGGGGTCGGGGATAATTCACCCCTCCACTTT. As protein: CASSQRQGVGDNSPLHF.

The CDR3 sequence: CSVGTDRYTQYF. CDR3 sequence (DNA): TGCAGCGTAGGGACAGACAGATATACGCAGTATTTT. The rearrangement links TRBV29-1 to TRBJ2-3; 7 bases map to TRBD1. The germline gives CDR1 SQVTM, CDR2 ANQGSEA. This CDR3 is 12 amino acids long. With 6 bases clipped from V and 7 bases from J, the junction kept 7 bases outside the gene matches.

As concerns this clone: Distinct nucleotide sequences in the sample also encode this CDR3. The chain employs TRBV5-1 and TRBJ1-5; TRBD1 might be the D (5 bases). V was trimmed by 0 bases and J by 3 bases, leaving 10 bases between them. Looked up from germline, CDR1 is SGHRS and CDR2 is YFSETQ. The CDR3 is 15 residues long. The CDR3 spells CASSLGQGHNQPQHF. The CDR3 DNA is TGCGCCAGCAGCTTGGGGCAGGGCCACAATCAGCCCCAGCATTTT.

The chain has TRBV19 and TRBJ1-5, with 10 bases matching TRBD1. Germline V CDR1 and CDR2: LNHDA, SQIVND (reference sequence). This CDR3 has 18 residues. After removal of 5 bases from V and 1 base from J, the junction contained 11 bases not matched to a gene. The CDR3: CASSLAGTGDASNQPQHF. CDR3 coding DNA: TGTGCCAGTAGTCTGGCCGGGACAGGGGATGCGAGCAATCAGCCCCAGCATTTT.

The sample holds one count of this clone. The V and J genes are TRBV24-1 and TRBJ2-1; tentatively, D is TRBD1 (6 bases). CDR3 size: 15 residues. V was cut by 4 bases and J by 8 bases, with 17 bases left in between. From germline, CDR1 is KGHDR and CDR2 SFDVKD. This CDR3 is CATSDPGQNWYEQFF. The CDR3 bases are TGTGCCACCAGTGACCCCGGACAGAATTGGTATGAGCAGTTCTTC.

This chain links TRBV30 with TRBJ1-2, with 7 positions matching TRBD1. The CDR3 runs 16 residues. Germline trimming cut 0 bases from V and 10 bases from J; bases unmatched to any gene: 17. From germline, CDR1 is GTSNPN and CDR2 SVGIG (reference sequence). The DNA of the CDR3 is TGTGCCTGGAGTGTACCCCTTGCTGGACAGGACCTTAACTACACCTTC. Its translation is CAWSVPLAGQDLNYTF.

This clone occurred a few times. The chain couples TRBV14 to TRBJ2-1; TRBD2 agrees at 10 bases. V shed 1 base, J shed 9 bases, and the junction held 0 bases outside the gene matches. The CDR3 spans 13 residues. The V gene's germline CDR1 is SGHDN and CDR2 FVKESK. The CDR3 DNA is TGTGCCAGCAGCCAAGGGACTAGCGGTGAGCAGTTCTTC. This encodes CASSQGTSGEQFF.

The rearrangement uses TRBV19 and TRBJ1-5; D unresolved. This CDR3 has 15 residues. V lost 1 base and J 7 bases, leaving 14 bases between the germline ends. In germline, CDR1 is LNHDA, CDR2 SQIVND (reference sequence). CDR3 in amino acids: CASSIVEGRGQPQHF. CDR3 nucleotides: TGTGCCAGTAGTATAGTGGAGGGAAGAGGGCAGCCCCAGCATTTT.

The chain couples TRBV6-4 to TRBJ2-2; D is perhaps TRBD1 (6 bases). CDR1 is MRHNA and CDR2 is SNTAGT in the germline V gene. Trimming took off 6 bases at V and 6 bases at J, with 14 bases between the two ends. CDR3 size: 14 residues. Here the CDR3 DNA reads TGTGCCAGCAGAGGAGACAAGGGGGCCGGGGAGCTGTTTTTT. This gives the protein CASRGDKGAGELFF.

This clone was seen only once. The rearrangement links TRBV12-5 to TRBJ2-1; 7 bases are a match to TRBD2. The length of the CDR3 is 16 residues. Germline assignment: CDR1 LGHNT and CDR2 FRNRAP. Losses at the gene ends were 1 base for V and 6 bases for J; bases not matched to a gene: 9. CDR3 DNA: TGTGCTAGTGGTTTGGGGGAGGGAGTAATAAGCAATGAGCAGTTCTTC. Translation: CASGLGEGVISNEQFF.

The chain carries TRBV7-3 and TRBJ2-2; TRBD2 agrees at 9 bases. The CDR3 is 14 amino acids. Trimming at V came to 4 bases and at J to 6 bases, leaving 3 bases not matched to a gene. The germline CDR1 and CDR2 sequences are SGHTA and FQGTGA. The CDR3 is CASSSRLAAGELFF. CDR3 DNA: TGTGCCAGCAGCTCCCGACTAGCGGCCGGGGAGCTGTTTTTT. Drawing the rest from reference TRBV7-3 and TRBJ2-2, the complete variable domain is GAGVSQTPSNKVTEKGKYVELRCDPISGHTALYWYRQSLGQGPEFLIYFQGTGAADDSGLPNDRFFAVRPEGSVSTLKIQRTERGDSAVYLCASSSRLAAGELFFGEGSRLTVL.

This clone has a single count. The CDR3 protein is CAWWTSGQETQYF. The CDR3 coding sequence is TGTGCCTGGTGGACTAGCGGACAAGAGACCCAGTACTTC. The rearrangement joins TRBV30 to TRBJ2-5; 10 bases match TRBD2. CDR3 size: 13 residues. The trim removed 5 bases at V and 2 bases at J, leaving 2 bases unmatched. Germline-derived CDR1 and CDR2 are GTSNPN and SVGIG (reference sequence).

This chain uses TRBV11-1 with TRBJ1-2; 7 positions match TRBD1. V dropped 5 bases and J dropped 4; count of bases not matched to a gene: 4. The CDR3 extends over 13 amino acids. Germline CDR1 is SGHAT and CDR2 is FQDESV (reference sequence). In nucleotides, the CDR3 is TGTGCCAGCAGCCAGACAGGGTCCTATGGCTACACCTTC. Protein: CASSQTGSYGYTF.

The chain couples TRBV10-1 to TRBJ1-1; D is unclear. CDR1 WNHNN and CDR2 SYGVQD come from the germline V gene (reference sequence). The CDR3 is 10 residues long. Trimming left V 3 bases short and J 8 bases short, with 4 bases between. CDR3 residues: CASSEQEAFF. The CDR3 DNA reads as TGCGCCAGCAGTGAACAAGAAGCTTTCTTT.

The CDR3 here is CASSIPGGYGELFF. CDR3 DNA: TGCGCCAGCAGTATCCCCGGGGGATACGGGGAGCTGTTTTTT. The V call is TRBV5-1, the J call TRBJ2-2, with TRBD2 as a possible D gene (6 bases). V lost 5 bases and J lost 7, with 15 bases in between. The CDR3 is 14 residues long. Germline V gene lookup returns CDR1 SGHRS and CDR2 YFSETQ.

The gene calls are TRBV5-1 and TRBJ1-1, with D perhaps TRBD1 (5 bases). The CDR3 has 12 residues. The germline CDR1 and CDR2 sequences are SGHRS and YFSETQ. Trimming cost V 3 bases and J 6 bases, with 9 bases left between them. The DNA of the CDR3 is TGCGCCAGCAGCTCGGGGGTTGCTGAAGCTTTCTTT. Amino acids: CASSSGVAEAFF.

On this clone itself: At one of its ends the junction is not consistent with the germline gene, which may arise from a read error. The chain carries TRBV5-3 and TRBJ1-5; D ambiguous. TRBV5-3 carries the ORF label, with uncertain function. The CDR3 has 14 amino acids. The CDR3 is CPTGGKHHNQPQHF. CDR3 coding DNA: TGCCCTACGGGAGGGAAGCATCACAATCAGCCCCAGCATTTT.

The V and J genes are TRBV10-3 and TRBJ1-1, with a tentative D call TRBD1 (6 bases). The germline V gene encodes CDR1 ENHRY and CDR2 SYGVKD. Trimming shortened V by 0 bases and J by 5 bases, and 16 bases separated the two germline ends. CDR3 length equals 16 residues. This CDR3 reads CAISESRGGVRTEAFF. CDR3 DNA: TGTGCCATCAGTGAGTCGAGGGGGGGAGTGAGGACTGAAGCTTTCTTT.

This clone is a singleton in its sample. The CDR3 nucleotides read TGTGCCAGCAGTGAAACGCAGGGGTACGGGGAGCTGTTTTTT. It is translated as CASSETQGYGELFF. The chain is built from TRBV6-1 and TRBJ2-2, with a tentative D call TRBD1 (6 bases). This CDR3 has 14 amino acids. The germline V gene has CDR1 MNHNS and CDR2 SASEGT. The ends were cut back, 2 bases at V and 7 bases at J, with 11 bases in the middle.

This rearrangement joins TRBV24-1 to TRBJ1-5, with 7 positions matching TRBD1. There are 15 residues in the CDR3. The J segment lost 3 bases and the V segment lost 4 bases, leaving 5 bases of the junction unmatched. The V gene's germline CDR1 is KGHDR and CDR2 SFDVKD. CDR3 nucleotides: TGTGCCACCAGTGAGCGGGGACAGTTCAATCAGCCCCAGCATTTT. Translating it yields CATSERGQFNQPQHF.

This clone was detected only a few times. The genes are TRBV7-9 and TRBJ2-5, with D perhaps matching TRBD1 (5 bases). Trimming removed 5 bases from V and 2 bases from J, with 9 bases in between. Looked up from germline, CDR1 is SEHNR and CDR2 is FQNEAQ (reference sequence). CDR3 length equals 13 residues. The CDR3 reads CASSEQVQETQYF. The CDR3, as DNA: TGTGCCAGCAGCGAACAGGTGCAAGAGACCCAGTACTTC.